Shown below are 32 T cell receptor beta chains from a single sample sequenced in a study of metastatic and nonmetastatic thyroid tumors. With MiXCR, TCRdb called clones anew from the PCR reads. This sample has some 52,000 clones, with approximately 19% found just once. Patients underwent thyroid surgery, and none had received any treatment before it. Sample: blood. The receptors stem from a female donor with papillary thyroid cancer or a benign thyroid nodule (not recorded which). Some clones in this sample may be carry-over from other donors' samples.

This clone was detected many times. This sequence joins TRBV25-1 and TRBJ2-7; D may match TRBD1 or TRBD2 (5 bases each). There are 15 residues in the CDR3. The ends were cut back, 2 bases at V and 0 bases at J, with 11 bases in the middle. The germline gives CDR1 MGHDK, CDR2 SYGVNS. The DNA of the CDR3 is TGTGCCAGCAGTGAAGGGGGTATTCTCTCCTACGAGCAGTACTTC. It translates to CASSEGGILSYEQYF.

This clone was seen repeatedly, ten times or more. The chain joins TRBV5-1 to TRBJ2-3; D unresolved. Germline CDR1 SGHRS, CDR2 YFSETQ. There are 13 residues in the CDR3. V was cut by 4 bases and J by 6 bases, with 12 bases left in between. CDR3 loop: CASSRSAGDTQYF. The CDR3 nucleotides are TGCGCCAGCAGCCGGTCGGCCGGGGATACGCAGTATTTT.

This clone was found many times. This rearrangement joins TRBV5-1 to TRBJ2-3; D is ambiguous. V dropped 2 bases and J dropped 1 base, with 17 bases sitting between them. CDR1 is SGHRS and CDR2 is YFSETQ in the germline V gene. CDR3 length: 17 amino acids. This CDR3 reads CASSFTIGPSGTDTQYF. In DNA, the CDR3 is TGCGCCAGCAGCTTCACGATAGGACCAAGTGGCACAGATACGCAGTATTTT.

CDR3 bases: TGTGCCAGCAGCTTAGGGTCAAGGGAATATAACTATGGCTACACCTTC. The encoded protein is CASSLGSREYNYGYTF. The V and J genes are TRBV11-2 and TRBJ1-2; D is ambiguous. This CDR3 has 16 residues. The germline V gene encodes CDR1 SGHAT and CDR2 FQNNGV. V shed 1 base and J shed 1 base, with 13 bases lying between them.

The chain recombines TRBV30 with TRBJ1-2; a possible D gene is TRBD1 (6 bases). CDR3 length equals 12 residues. Trimming cost V 3 bases and J 5 bases, with 10 bases left between them. In germline, CDR1 is GTSNPN, CDR2 SVGIG (reference sequence). CDR3 nucleotide sequence: TGTGCCTGGAGGGGGACACAATATGGCTACACCTTC. Translation: CAWRGTQYGYTF.

The V and J genes are TRBV13 and TRBJ2-5, with 10 bases lining up with TRBD1. Germline CDR1 reads PRHDT; CDR2 reads FYEKMQ (reference sequence). The length of the CDR3 is 17 residues. Germline trimming cut 1 base from V and 6 bases from J; bases unmatched to any gene: 11. CDR3 residues: CASSLERTGGDHQTQYF. CDR3 coding DNA: TGTGCCAGCAGCTTAGAGCGGACAGGGGGGGACCATCAGACCCAGTACTTC.

The genes are TRBV12-3 or TRBV12-4 and TRBJ1-2; D unresolved. The V and J ends lost 6 bases and 0 bases respectively, with 11 bases between them. The CDR3 is 14 residues long. The CDR3 nucleotides are TGTGCCAGCAGCCCTGTACGTTCTAACTATGGCTACACCTTC. Translating gives CASSPVRSNYGYTF.

This clone is termed medium-sized. The rearrangement links TRBV12-3 or TRBV12-4 to TRBJ2-7, with 7 bases identical to TRBD2. The J segment lost 4 bases and the V segment lost 6 bases, leaving 12 bases of the junction unmatched. This CDR3 comprises 15 residues. For the CDR3, the DNA is TGTGCCAGCAGCTCCAGGTCCCAGGGAGGGTACGAGCAGTACTTC. It codes for CASSSRSQGGYEQYF.

This clone was seen only a few times. It may be a read error: a sequence one base away is much more abundant. The CDR3 spells CVSSPTWDRAYEQYF. The CDR3 bases are TGCGTCAGCAGCCCGACCTGGGACAGGGCCTACGAGCAGTACTTC. This chain joins TRBV4-1 and TRBJ2-7; 9 bases fit TRBD1. Germline CDR1 and CDR2: MGHRA and YSYEKL. The CDR3 loop spans 15 amino acids.

This clone was detected many times. Written as DNA, the CDR3 is TGTGCCAGCTCACCTGTCGGGACTAGCAGCGGGGAGACCCAGTACTTC. Protein sequence: CASSPVGTSSGETQYF. The chain joins TRBV18 to TRBJ2-5; 9 nucleotides line up with TRBD2. CDR3 length: 16 residues. Germline CDR1 is KGHSH and CDR2 is LQKENI. J lost 5 bases, V lost 3 bases, and 10 bases had no gene match.

At least ten counts were recorded for this clone. The chain carries TRBV15 and TRBJ2-7; 9 nucleotides line up with TRBD1. Germline V gives CDR1 LNHNV, CDR2 YYDKDF (reference sequence). Trimming cost V 1 base and J 6 bases; bases outside gene matches: 1. The length of the CDR3 is 13 residues. CDR3 nucleotide sequence: TGTGCCACCAGCAGAGGGACAGGGGTCGAGCAGTACTTC. Translated, it gives CATSRGTGVEQYF. Combining the CDR3 with reference TRBV15 and TRBJ2-7 gives the whole variable domain DAMVIQNPRYQVTQFGKPVTLSCSQTLNHNVMYWYQQKSSQAPKLLFHYYDKDFNNEADTPDNFQSRRPNTSFCFLDIRSPGLGDTAMYLCATSRGTGVEQYFGPGTRLTVT.

There are many counts of this clone. The chain is built from TRBV28 and TRBJ2-3; D not certain. Germline V lookup: CDR1 MDHEN, CDR2 SYDVKM. The CDR3 contains 13 residues. The V gene lost 6 bases and the J gene lost 2 bases, with 9 bases spanning the gap. In DNA, the CDR3 is TGTGCCAGCAGCACTACCGCCACAGATACGCAGTATTTT. Amino acids: CASSTTATDTQYF.

There are many counts of this clone. The chain couples TRBV6-5 to TRBJ1-2, with D tentatively TRBD1 (5 bases). This CDR3 is built from 16 residues. CDR1 and CDR2 from the germline V gene are MNHEY and SVGAGI. Trimming took off 2 bases at V and 4 bases at J, with 17 bases between the two ends. In DNA form, the CDR3 reads TGTGCCAGCAGTTACGCCCGGGACGCCCCTAGCTATGGCTACACCTTC. Protein: CASSYARDAPSYGYTF.

The table lists this clone with many counts. A much larger clone lies a single base off, so this may be a read error. The same CDR3 arises from other DNA sequences in this sample as well. V is TRBV20-1 and J is TRBJ1-2; maybe TRBD1 (6 bases). Looked up from germline, CDR1 is DFQATT and CDR2 is SNEGSKA (reference sequence). The CDR3 length is 14 residues. The CDR3 region is CSAPGGGTLYGYTF. In DNA form, the CDR3 reads TGCAGCGCCCCGGGGGGGGGCACCCTTTATGGCTACACCTTC.

This clone was observed at least ten times. The rearrangement uses TRBV7-9 and TRBJ2-5; 7 bases are shared with TRBD2. CDR1 and CDR2 from the germline V gene are SEHNR and FQNEAQ (reference sequence). The CDR3 runs 11 residues. Losses at the gene ends were 10 bases for V and 6 bases for J; bases not matched to a gene: 5. CDR3 sequence reads: CATTSSQTQYF. DNA for the CDR3: TGTGCCACGACTAGCTCCCAGACCCAGTACTTC. The full variable domain, in which reference TRBV7-9 and TRBJ2-5 provide the parts outside the CDR3, is DTGVSQNPRHKITKRGQNVTFRCDPISEHNRLYWYRQTLGQGPEFLTYFQNEAQLEKSRLLSDRFSAERPKGSFSTLEIQRTEQGDSAMYLCATTSSQTQYFGPGTRLLVL.

Only a few counts were recorded for this clone. This may stem from a read error, because a much larger clone lies one nucleotide away. The chain joins TRBV19 to TRBJ1-4; tentatively, D is TRBD1 (5 bases). Germline CDR1 reads LNHDA; CDR2 reads SQIVND (reference sequence). The CDR3 has 17 amino acids. CDR3 DNA: TGTGCCAGTAGTTCCCCTCAGCAGGGTGCAACTAATGAAAAACTGCTTTTT. The encoded protein is CASSSPQQGATNEKLLF.

Only a few counts were recorded for this clone. V is TRBV27 and J is TRBJ1-5; D gene ambiguous. Deletions cut 5 bases from V and 8 bases from J, with 22 bases between. There are 16 residues in the CDR3. The germline V gene has CDR1 MNHEY and CDR2 SMNVEV (reference sequence). The CDR3 sequence: CASSTTWVQQNKPQHF. The CDR3 nucleotides read TGTGCCAGCAGTACCACTTGGGTCCAACAAAATAAGCCCCAGCATTTT.

For this clone: A much larger clone is a single base away; this may be a read error. Other nucleotide sequences in the sample specify the same CDR3. This chain connects TRBV12-3 or TRBV12-4 to TRBJ2-3; 9 bases are shared with TRBD2. CDR3 size: 16 residues. V shed 6 bases and J 1 base; nucleotides not matched to a gene: 8. CDR3: CASRAGTSRRTDTQYF. CDR3 DNA sequence: TGTGCCAGCAGAGCCGGGACTAGCAGACGCACAGATACGCAGTATTTT.

V is TRBV6-2 or TRBV6-3 and J is TRBJ2-7; TRBD1 is a possible D gene (6 bases). CDR1 and CDR2 (germline): MNHEY, SVGEGT. This CDR3 comprises 18 residues. V lost 2 bases and J 2 bases, leaving 22 bases between the germline ends. DNA of the CDR3: TGTGCCAGCAGTTACCCCTACCCCCCAGGGGCCGATACCTACGAGCAGTACTTC. Protein sequence: CASSYPYPPGADTYEQYF.

A single count supports this clone. The rearrangement uses TRBV5-1 and TRBJ2-5; 10 positions agree with TRBD2. The V gene's germline CDR1 is SGHRS and CDR2 YFSETQ. The V segment lost 4 bases and the J segment 0 bases; nucleotides outside the gene matches: 12. This CDR3 is built from 18 residues. CDR3: CASSLPLAGRKYQETQYF. CDR3 nucleotide sequence: TGCGCCAGCAGCCTCCCACTAGCGGGGAGGAAGTACCAAGAGACCCAGTACTTC.

The table lists this clone with many counts. The CDR3 does not close with the conserved phenylalanine or tryptophan, likely indicating a read error. The DNA is omitted, as the CDR3 cannot be located on it reliably, and the CDR3 follows TCRdb's listing. This chain connects TRBV3-1 to TRBJ2-7; the D call of TRBD2 is as the table states it, not checked on the DNA. The CDR3 is 9 amino acids long, termini counted. CDR1 and CDR2 (germline): LGHDT, YNNKEL (reference sequence). CDR3: CASSQEGSI.

Ten or more counts support this clone. The V call is TRBV7-9, the J call TRBJ2-1; possibly TRBD1 for D (5 bases). Germline V gives CDR1 SEHNR, CDR2 FQNEAQ (reference sequence). There are 15 residues in the CDR3. Trimming took off 2 bases at V and 4 bases at J, with 12 bases between the two ends. The CDR3 nucleotides read TGTGCCAGCAGCTTATATTCACAGGCTTACAATGAGCAGTTCTTC. This codes for CASSLYSQAYNEQFF.

This clone was counted at least ten times. The chain couples TRBV18 to TRBJ1-1; no reliable D call. Trimming pared 3 bases from V and 3 bases from J, leaving 11 bases between. The germline gives CDR1 KGHSH, CDR2 LQKENI. This CDR3 region has 14 residues. The CDR3 spells CASSPEQLDTEAFF. The CDR3, as DNA: TGTGCCAGCTCACCGGAACAGTTGGACACTGAAGCTTTCTTT.

A few counts support this clone. The chain has TRBV27 and TRBJ2-7; D perhaps matches TRBD1 (5 bases). Germline-derived CDR1 and CDR2 are MNHEY and SMNVEV (reference sequence). There are 13 residues in the CDR3. Between the trimmed V and J ends, which lost 4 bases and 4 bases, there was a span of 11 bases. CDR3 DNA: TGTGCCAGCAGTTACGACAGAGAATACGAGCAGTACTTC. As protein: CASSYDREYEQYF.

A remark on this clone: An end of the junction differs from the germline gene, which may be a read error. The chain uses TRBV7-9 and TRBJ2-7; D ambiguous. This CDR3 has 13 residues. The germline V gene has CDR1 SEHNR and CDR2 FQNEAQ (reference sequence). The CDR3 here is CASSLVPFYDQYF. CDR3 nucleotide sequence: TGTGCCAGCAGCTTAGTCCCCTTCTACGACCAGTACTTC. Full variable domain (remainder filled in from reference TRBV7-9 and TRBJ2-7): DTGVSQNPRHKITKRGQNVTFRCDPISEHNRLYWYRQTLGQGPEFLTYFQNEAQLEKSRLLSDRFSAERPKGSFSTLEIQRTEQGDSAMYLCASSLVPFYDQYFGPGTRLTVT.

This clone showed up many times. The chain is built from TRBV10-3 and TRBJ2-1; D may match TRBD1 or TRBD2 (5 bases each). From germline, CDR1 is ENHRY and CDR2 SYGVKD. V was pared by 11 bases and J by 0 bases, with 11 bases between. This CDR3 is built from 13 residues. The CDR3 region is CAGGNSSYNEQFF. The CDR3 coding sequence is TGTGCCGGGGGAAATAGCTCCTACAATGAGCAGTTCTTC.

The J gene is TRBJ2-7, the V gene TRBV5-1; D unclear. The V end lost 0 bases, the J end lost 6 bases, and 19 bases lay between the germline ends. Germline CDR1 and CDR2: SGHRS and YFSETQ. The CDR3 contains 16 residues. The CDR3 region has the DNA TGCGCCAGCAGCTTGGGGTCGGCGCGATCATTACCCGAGCAGTACTTC. This encodes CASSLGSARSLPEQYF.

This clone was counted many times. The V call is TRBV5-5, the J call TRBJ2-7; D gene unclear. This CDR3 is 14 amino acids long. CDR1 is SGHKS, CDR2 YYEKEE, per germline (reference sequence). V dropped 2 bases and J dropped 2 bases, with 11 bases sitting between them. The CDR3 DNA is TGTGCCAGCAGCTTCTTAGCCGGAGCCTACGAGCAGTACTTC. It yields the protein CASSFLAGAYEQYF.

As regards this clone: One end of the junction varies from germline; a read error may be responsible. The V call is TRBV7-7, the J call TRBJ2-5; 8 positions agree with TRBD2. From germline, CDR1 is SSHAT and CDR2 FNYEAQ (reference sequence). This CDR3 spans 17 amino acids. In DNA form, the CDR3 reads TGTGCTAGCAGCTTTACCGGCACGACGAGCGGGGGAGAGACCCAGTACTTC. This sequence encodes CASSFTGTTSGGETQYF.

This clone was counted once. A read error is likely, as this CDR3 ends without the conserved phenylalanine or tryptophan. This chain connects TRBV6-1 to TRBJ1-6, with D perhaps TRBD1 (6 bases). CDR3 length: 17 amino acids. Germline V lookup: CDR1 MNHNS, CDR2 SASEGT. The V gene lost 6 bases and the J gene lost 0 bases, with 15 bases spanning the gap. The chain's CDR3 is CASSPRQETSYNSPLHL. Here the CDR3 DNA reads TGTGCCAGCAGCCCCCGACAGGAGACCTCCTATAATTCACCCCTCCACCTT.

This clone was found many times. The chain carries TRBV19 and TRBJ1-3, with D perhaps TRBD1 (6 bases). The CDR3 covers 15 residues. Trimming shortened V by 5 bases and J by 3 bases, and 14 bases separated the two germline ends. Germline loops: CDR1 LNHDA, CDR2 SQIVND (reference sequence). The CDR3 protein is CASSALQGNGNTIYF. Written as DNA, the CDR3 is TGTGCCAGTAGTGCGCTACAGGGAAATGGAAACACCATATATTTT.

This clone came up many times. The CDR3 here is CASKTGLVGTGELFF. The CDR3 DNA sequence: TGTGCCTCAAAGACTGGACTAGTCGGCACCGGGGAGCTGTTTTTT. V usage is TRBV30 and J usage is TRBJ2-2; 7 nucleotides agree with TRBD2. The ends lost 7 bases at V and 4 bases at J; junction bases unmatched: 12. The CDR3 is 15 amino acids. The germline CDR1 and CDR2 sequences are GTSNPN and SVGIG (reference sequence).